These 16 T cell receptor beta chains share one sample of origin, sequenced in a study of blood T cells in healthy people across ages. For the second PCR, which ran for about 7 to 11 cycles, a sample-barcoded 5' primer and a J-beta primer mix were used. MiXCR, applied by TCRdb to the 5' RACE reads, yields one record per CDR3 protein. The sample carries roughly 680,000 distinct CDR3 sequences, about 21% recorded once. Sequencing used blood. The receptors shown here come from a man in his sixties or seventies in good health.

This clonotype was recorded many times. The rearrangement links TRBV7-3 to TRBJ2-3; 7 nucleotides match TRBD2. Per germline, CDR1 SGHTA and CDR2 FQGTGA. Unmatched junction bases numbered 11, after V lost 7 bases and J lost 4 bases. CDR3 length equals 15 residues. The CDR3 DNA reads TGTGCCAGCACCCCTAACGGGAGGTTCGCAGATACGCAGTATTTT. Translated, it gives CASTPNGRFADTQYF.

The chain employs TRBV27 and TRBJ2-7; TRBD2 agrees at 11 bases. This CDR3 is 15 amino acids long. V lost 10 bases, J lost 3 bases, and 11 bases stayed unmatched. Germline V gene lookup returns CDR1 MNHEY and CDR2 SMNVEV (reference sequence). The chain's CDR3 is CAKNEGLAENYEQYF. In nucleotides, the CDR3 is TGTGCCAAAAATGAGGGACTAGCGGAAAACTACGAGCAGTACTTC.

The chain links TRBV18 to TRBJ2-5; D is unclear. The V gene lost 3 bases and the J gene lost 3 bases, with 8 bases spanning the gap. The germline gives CDR1 KGHSH, CDR2 LQKENI. The CDR3 loop spans 13 amino acids. CDR3 sequence (DNA): TGTGCCAGCTCACCGATCCCTAAAGAGACCCAGTACTTC. It yields the protein CASSPIPKETQYF.

At least ten counts were recorded for this clonotype. The J gene is TRBJ2-5, the V gene TRBV12-3 or TRBV12-4; 8 nucleotides align to TRBD2. The CDR3 is 13 residues long. J was trimmed by 5 bases and V by 6 bases; bases with no gene match: 5. This CDR3 is CASSPTSVETQYF. The CDR3 coding sequence is TGTGCCAGCAGCCCGACTAGCGTGGAGACCCAGTACTTC.

This clonotype was seen a handful of times. The V gene is TRBV20-1, the J gene TRBJ2-4; the match to TRBD1 covers 11 bases. The V gene's germline CDR1 is DFQATT and CDR2 SNEGSKA (reference sequence). This CDR3 contains 16 residues. V shed 6 bases and J 3 bases; nucleotides not matched to a gene: 10. The CDR3 region has the DNA TGCAGTGCCTTCCTGACGGGGACAGGGGGCAAAAACATTCAGTACTTC. Its protein product is CSAFLTGTGGKNIQYF.

Regarding this clonotype: Possible read error: a much larger clone is one base away. This chain uses TRBV11-2 with TRBJ2-7, with D possibly being TRBD2 (6 bases). Germline V gene data show CDR1 as SGHAT and CDR2 as FQNNGV. CDR3 length equals 15 residues. V lost 4 bases, J lost 4 bases, and 17 bases lay in between. CDR3 sequence (DNA): TGTGCCAGCAGCTCAGTGGAGGGCTACGGTTACGAGCAGTACTTC. This gives the protein CASSSVEGYGYEQYF. The complete variable domain, with remaining parts taken from reference TRBV11-2 and TRBJ2-7, reads EAGVAQSPRYKIIEKRQSVAFWCNPISGHATLYWYQQILGQGPKLLIQFQNNGVVDDSQLPKDRFSAERLKGVDSTLKIQPAKLEDSAVYLCASSSVEGYGYEQYFGPGTRLTVT.

In DNA, the CDR3 is TGTGCCAGCACAGGGCTAGCGGGAGTTGAGCAGTTCTTC. Translated, it gives CASTGLAGVEQFF. The chain couples TRBV6-5 to TRBJ2-1; TRBD2 matches at 10 bases. The germline V gene encodes CDR1 MNHEY and CDR2 SVGAGI. V dropped 7 bases and J dropped 9; count of bases not matched to a gene: 6. The CDR3 covers 13 residues.

The table lists this clonotype with many counts. This sequence joins TRBV3-1 and TRBJ2-3, with 9 bases matching TRBD2. Trimming cost V 0 bases and J 5 bases; bases outside gene matches: 6. Looked up from germline, CDR1 is LGHDT and CDR2 is YNNKEL (reference sequence). The CDR3 runs 16 residues. CDR3 region: CASSQERRLAEDTQYF. CDR3 coding DNA: TGTGCCAGCAGCCAAGAGAGGCGACTAGCGGAAGATACGCAGTATTTT.

This clonotype was detected only a few times. At one of its ends the junction is not consistent with the germline gene, which may arise from a read error. This chain connects TRBV5-1 to TRBJ2-5; D perhaps matches TRBD1 (5 bases). This CDR3 has 16 residues. CDR1 is SGHRS and CDR2 is YFSETQ in the germline V gene. The CDR3, as DNA: TGCGCCGGCAGCCTCCCGACTGGGGCTGGGGTTGAGACCCAGTACTTC. Translating gives CAGSLPTGAGVETQYF.

The chain couples TRBV30 to TRBJ1-2; D might be TRBD1 (6 bases). This CDR3 comprises 13 residues. The germline V and J ends were trimmed by 0 bases and 2 bases, with 7 bases remaining between them. Germline CDR1 GTSNPN, CDR2 SVGIG (reference sequence). CDR3 residues: CAWSVGQNYGYTF. The CDR3 coding sequence is TGTGCCTGGAGTGTTGGACAGAACTATGGCTACACCTTC.

This clonotype was recorded a few times. The V gene is TRBV12-3 or TRBV12-4, the J gene TRBJ2-7; D not certain. The CDR3 is made up of 15 amino acids. Trimming cost V 3 bases and J 0 bases, with 12 bases left between them. CDR3 nucleotide sequence: TGTGCCAGCAGTTTGGACGGGTCATTCTCCTACGAGCAGTACTTC. As protein: CASSLDGSFSYEQYF.

Comment on this clonotype: The junction departs from germline at one end; a sequencing error may be responsible. This chain uses TRBV29-1 with TRBJ2-5; 8 positions match TRBD2. The J call may be incorrect, as the DNA end agrees better with TRBJ2-7. Per germline, CDR1 SQVTM and CDR2 ANQGSEA. The CDR3 totals 13 residues. Here the CDR3 reads CGVDTSGTYEQYF. CDR3 DNA: TGCGGCGTCGACACTAGCGGTACATACGAGCAGTACTTC.

The chain links TRBV7-8 to TRBJ1-2, with 7 bases that match TRBD1. There are 13 residues in the CDR3. Unmatched junction bases numbered 4, after V lost 1 base and J lost 8 bases. Germline V gene data show CDR1 as SGHVS and CDR2 as FQNEAQ. CDR3 protein: CASSLGQGSGYTF. CDR3 in DNA: TGTGCCAGCAGCTTAGGACAGGGCTCGGGCTACACCTTC.

The chain recombines TRBV4-3 with TRBJ2-5; 9 positions agree with TRBD2. The DNA end lines up better with TRBJ2-1; the J call may be wrong. The CDR3 spans 15 residues. Germline CDR1 and CDR2: LGHNA and YSLEER. CDR3 sequence (DNA): TGCGCCAGCAGCCAAGTCGTTAGCGGGAGCTATGAGCAGTTCTTC. Residues: CASSQVVSGSYEQFF.

At least ten counts were recorded for this clonotype. The chain links TRBV11-2 to TRBJ2-1; 9 bases line up with TRBD2. The CDR3 length is 15 residues. The trim removed 5 bases at V and 7 bases at J, leaving 9 bases unmatched. Germline CDR1 and CDR2: SGHAT and FQNNGV. This CDR3 reads CASSQTASGVNEQFF. In DNA form, the CDR3 reads TGTGCCAGCAGCCAGACGGCTAGCGGGGTAAATGAGCAGTTCTTC.

This clonotype turned up a few times. The genes are TRBV2 and TRBJ1-2; unclear D gene. CDR3 length: 13 residues. V gave up 8 bases and J gave up 3 bases, with 13 bases separating them. The germline V gene encodes CDR1 SNHLY and CDR2 FYNNEI. The CDR3, as DNA: TGTGCCAGCTTGCTCCGGGAAGACTATGGCTACACCTTC. Translating it yields CASLLREDYGYTF.